Listed below are T cell receptor beta chains from one sample, sequenced in a study of T cell repertoires in cytomegalovirus infection. These receptors lack a known antigen. TCRdb reprocessed the reads with MiXCR, giving one entry per CDR3 protein. The repertoire includes approximately 220,000 distinct CDR3 sequences, 38% of them detected once, and 59% sits in the top ten. The sequences come from CD8+ T cells from cultured PBMCs, collected from culture after CMV antigen stimulation. The source of these receptors is a human donor in good health (CMV status not recorded). Some clones in this sample may be carry-over from other donors' samples. CDR3s include the opening cysteine and the closing phenylalanine or tryptophan. The D gene is left open where the match is weak. Some rows have no size entry. The others give once, few or many, or a class for an expanded clone.

D	length	size	V	J	DNA	CDR3
NA	15	NA	TRBV7-9	TRBJ1-2	TGTGCCAGCAGCTTACGGGAGGCAGGGTCATTTGGCTACACCTTC	CASSLREAGSFGYTF
TRBD2	20	NA	TRBV20-1	TRBJ2-1	TGCAGTGCTAGAGATACAGGGGCTAGCGGGAGGAAACAGACCTACAATGAGCAGTTCTTC	CSARDTGASGRKQTYNEQFF
NA	12	few	TRBV7-9	TRBJ1-1	TGTGCCGGGACCGGAGGGAACACTGAAGCTTTCTTT	CAGTGGNTEAFF
NA	17	NA	TRBV7-3	TRBJ1-2	TGTGCCAGCAGCCCTATGCCGTTTACAGCCGTTAACTATGGCTACACCTTC	CASSPMPFTAVNYGYTF
NA	14	NA	TRBV28	TRBJ2-6	TGTGCCAGCAGTTTGACAACCGGGGCCAACGTCCTGACTTTC	CASSLTTGANVLTF
TRBD2	20	few	TRBV7-8	TRBJ2-3	TGTGCCAGCAGCTTAGGCCTAGCGGGAGGTATGAGCTCTAGCACAGATACGCAGTATTTT	CASSLGLAGGMSSSTDTQYF
NA	13	NA	TRBV11-2	TRBJ2-5	TGTGCCAGCAGCCTGGAGTTTGAATGGGCCCAGTACTTC	CASSLEFEWAQYF
NA	15	few	TRBV19	TRBJ2-1	TGTGCCAGTAGTTCAGCTTACAGCTCCTACAATGAGCAGTTCTTC	CASSSAYSSYNEQFF
NA	15	NA	TRBV28	TRBJ2-1	TGTGCCAGCAGACTCGGGCGGGGTCCGGACAATGAGCAGTTCTTC	CASRLGRGPDNEQFF
NA	15	many	TRBV7-2	TRBJ2-3	TGTGCCAGCAGCAGACGGGGACCACCAACAGATACGCAGTATTTT	CASSRRGPPTDTQYF
NA	14	many	TRBV2	TRBJ2-7	TGTGCCAGCAGGGTGGGTCGGGGGAAGAACGAGCAGTACTTC	CASRVGRGKNEQYF
NA	16	NA	TRBV7-2	TRBJ2-3	TGTGCCAGCAGCTTCTTCCCGGGATCCCCCGGAGATACGCAGTATTTT	CASSFFPGSPGDTQYF
TRBD1	17	many	TRBV12-3/TRBV12-4	TRBJ2-2	TGTGCCAGCAGATGGGGTTGGGACAGGAGTTACACCGGGGAGCTGTTTTTT	CASRWGWDRSYTGELFF
TRBD2	16	many	TRBV7-3	TRBJ2-7	TGTGCCAGCAGCAAATCCGGGGGGGGCGGGAAAGACGAGCAGTACTTC	CASSKSGGGGKDEQYF
TRBD1	16	NA	TRBV11-2	TRBJ1-1	TGTGCCAGCAGCTTAAGGGGGCAGAAGTCGAACACTGAAGCTTTCTTT	CASSLRGQKSNTEAFF
NA	14	many	TRBV7-2	TRBJ1-5	TGTGCCAGCAGCACATTTTTCCGGCATCAGCCCCAGCATTTT	CASSTFFRHQPQHF
NA	13	few	TRBV6-5	TRBJ2-1	TGTGCCAGCAGTTACGCAGGGTTTAATGAGCAGTTCTTC	CASSYAGFNEQFF
TRBD1	16	NA	TRBV15	TRBJ1-1	TGTGCCACCAGCAGAGGAGGGGACAGTATGAACACTGAAGCTTTCTTT	CATSRGGDSMNTEAFF
TRBD2	20	many	TRBV6-1	TRBJ2-6	TGTGCCAGCAGTTCTCCGACTAGCGGGAGACGATGGTCTGGGGCCAACGTCCTGACTTTC	CASSSPTSGRRWSGANVLTF
NA	13	many	TRBV25-1	TRBJ1-1	TGTGCCAGCAGCAGGGGAGGAGGCACTGAAGCTTTCTTT	CASSRGGGTEAFF
NA	14	NA	TRBV27	TRBJ2-1	TGTGCCAGCTCAACCGGGGAATCCTACAATGAGCAGTTCTTC	CASSTGESYNEQFF
NA	12	NA	TRBV7-6	TRBJ1-5	TGTGCCAGCAGCTTGTATGACCAGCCCCAGCATTTT	CASSLYDQPQHF
NA	16	few	TRBV4-1	TRBJ2-7	TGCGCCAGCAGCCCCTGGACCAGCCTCTCCTCCTACGAGCAGTACTTC	CASSPWTSLSSYEQYF
TRBD2	16	few	TRBV7-8	TRBJ2-1	TGTGCCAGCACCCCCATGACTAGCTATTCCCACAATGAGCAGTTCTTC	CASTPMTSYSHNEQFF
NA	14	few	TRBV27	TRBJ1-2	TGTGCCAGCAGTTCCAATGAGGGTGCCTATGGCTACACCTTC	CASSSNEGAYGYTF
NA	12	few	TRBV5-6	TRBJ1-1	TGTGCCAGCAGCGATCAGGGGACTGAAGCTTTCTTT	CASSDQGTEAFF
TRBD1	15	many	TRBV7-6	TRBJ2-7	TGTGCCAGCAGCCCTAGGACAGGGGGCTCCTACGAGCAGTACTTC	CASSPRTGGSYEQYF
TRBD2	15	few	TRBV12-3/TRBV12-4	TRBJ2-1	TGTGCCAGCAGCCCATCTAGCGGGAGAGCAAATGAGCAGTTCTTC	CASSPSSGRANEQFF
NA	12	few	TRBV7-6	TRBJ1-3	TGTGCCAGCCGGGGACTCGGGAACACCATATATTTT	CASRGLGNTIYF
TRBD1	15	few	TRBV7-9	TRBJ2-2	TGTGCCAGCAGCTACGGACAGGATTCCACCGGGGAGCTGTTTTTT	CASSYGQDSTGELFF
TRBD1	15	few	TRBV2	TRBJ2-3	TGTGCCAGCAGCGAACGGGACAGGGGCACAGATACGCAGTATTTT	CASSERDRGTDTQYF
NA	11	few	TRBV12-3/TRBV12-4	TRBJ2-1	TGTGCCAGCAGTTGGGCGGAAGAGCAGTTCTTC	CASSWAEEQFF
TRBD2	16	NA	TRBV7-3	TRBJ2-5	TGTGCCAGCAGCTTAGACACTAGCGGGTCCCTAGAGACCCAGTACTTC	CASSLDTSGSLETQYF
TRBD2	16	few	TRBV4-1	TRBJ2-1	TGCGCCAGCAGCCAAGATTTAACGGGAGGGGGCAATGAGCAGTTCTTC	CASSQDLTGGGNEQFF
NA	14	few	TRBV11-2	TRBJ1-1	TGTGCCAGCAGCTTAGGGGACCTGGGCCCTGAAGCTTTCTTT	CASSLGDLGPEAFF
NA	15	NA	TRBV27	TRBJ2-5	TGTGCCAGCAGTTTATCGGTCCAGAAGCAAGAGACCCAGTACTTC	CASSLSVQKQETQYF
TRBD1	14	few	TRBV20-1	TRBJ2-1	TGCAGTGCTAGCCTAAGAGGACAGGCGAATGAGCAGTTCTTC	CSASLRGQANEQFF
NA	16	large	TRBV7-8	TRBJ2-1	TGTGCCAGCAGCTTATCAAGGCTAGCCTCCTACAATGAGCAGTTCTTC	CASSLSRLASYNEQFF
NA	17	NA	TRBV9	TRBJ2-7	TGTGCCAGCAGCCCCTCCTCCAAACGAGGGGTACCCTACGAGCAGTACTTC	CASSPSSKRGVPYEQYF
NA	15	few	TRBV7-2	TRBJ2-1	TGTGCCAGCAGCTTAGTTCAGGCGGGGTCCCATGAGCAGTTCTTC	CASSLVQAGSHEQFF
TRBD2	14	few	TRBV7-2	TRBJ2-1	TGTGCCAGCAGCACTCTAGCGGGCCACAATGAGCAGTTCTTC	CASSTLAGHNEQFF
NA	11	few	TRBV7-4	TRBJ2-1	TGTGCCAGCAGCTTCTGGAATGAGCAGTTCTTC	CASSFWNEQFF
NA	15	NA	TRBV12-3/TRBV12-4	TRBJ2-7	TGTGCCAGCAGTTTAGCCCGGGACGGCACCTACGAGCAGTACTTC	CASSLARDGTYEQYF
NA	14	few	TRBV10-3	TRBJ2-2	TGTGCCATCAGTTTAGGGAGGAACACCGGGGAGCTGTTTTTT	CAISLGRNTGELFF
TRBD1	16	few	TRBV6-1	TRBJ1-1	TGTGCCAGCTACGGGACAGGGGGGCGCCCTCACACTGAAGCTTTCTTT	CASYGTGGRPHTEAFF
TRBD1	15	NA	TRBV7-8	TRBJ1-1	TGTGCCAGTCCCCCCCAGGGGGCCCGTAGTACTGAAGCTTTCTTT	CASPPQGARSTEAFF
TRBD1	15	few	TRBV4-1	TRBJ2-3	TGCGCCAGCAGCTGGGACAGCAACTCTGTAGATACGCAGTATTTT	CASSWDSNSVDTQYF
NA	15	NA	TRBV14	TRBJ2-3	TGTGCCAGCAGCCAAGAAATTGGAGGCGGCGATACGCAGTATTTT	CASSQEIGGGDTQYF
NA	13	NA	TRBV30	TRBJ2-7	TGTGCCTGGAGTGCGACAGGTTACTACGAGCAGTACTTC	CAWSATGYYEQYF
TRBD2	15	NA	TRBV12-3/TRBV12-4	TRBJ2-7	TGTGCCAGCAGTTTCCATACTAGCGAGGACTACGAGCAGTACTTC	CASSFHTSEDYEQYF
NA	14	NA	TRBV5-6	TRBJ2-5	TGTGCCAGCAGCTTGGCTAGGGTTGAAGAGACCCAGTACTTC	CASSLARVEETQYF
TRBD1	17	NA	TRBV7-9	TRBJ2-3	TGTGCCAGCAGCTTCCGCGGGGACAGGGACCTCACAGATACGCAGTATTTT	CASSFRGDRDLTDTQYF
TRBD2	16	NA	TRBV2	TRBJ2-1	TGTGCCAGCAGTGACCTAGCGGGGGGTATTTACAATGAGCAGTTCTTC	CASSDLAGGIYNEQFF
TRBD2	17	many	TRBV6-6	TRBJ2-1	TGTGCCAGCAGTTACTCAGCAGCGGGGGGCTTCTACAATGAGCAGTTCTTC	CASSYSAAGGFYNEQFF
TRBD2	15	NA	TRBV6-1	TRBJ2-3	TGTGCCAGCAGCACAGGACTAGGAGCCACAGATACGCAGTATTTT	CASSTGLGATDTQYF